This TCR beta chain was identified in a study of T cells in Graves' hyperthyroidism and ophthalmopathy. By share, this clonotype counts as medium-sized. RNA transcripts were the template for amplifying TCR beta CDR3 regions. The HTBI set primed first-round TCR CDR3 RT-PCR. MiXCR was run by TCRdb on the multiplex PCR reads, yielding one entry per CDR3 protein. The sample has 300,000 or so distinct CDR3 sequences, about 20% seen once. Germline loops: CDR1 KGHSH, CDR2 LQKENI. The CDR3 consists of 15 residues. The V and J ends lost 3 bases and 7 bases respectively, with 16 bases between them. This receptor was identified in a woman aged 45-65 years with Graves' hyperthyroidism. The rearrangement links TRBV18 to TRBJ1-5; a possible D gene is TRBD1 (6 bases). The sample consisted of blood. This CDR3 reads CASSPEQGGMQPQHF. The CDR3, as DNA: TGTGCCAGCTCACCCGAACAGGGAGGGATGCAGCCCCAGCATTTT. The whole variable domain, filled in from reference TRBV18 and TRBJ1-5, reads NAGVMQNPRHLVRRRGQEARLRCSPMKGHSHVYWYRQLPEEGLKFMVYLQKENIIDESGMPKERFSAEFPKEGPSILRIQQVVRGDSAAYFCASSPEQGGMQPQHFGDGTRLSIL.